The present TCR beta chain was sequenced within a study of shared clonotypes between healthy human individuals. Germline values: CDR1 SQVTM, CDR2 ANQGSEA. V shed 6 bases, J shed 6 bases, and the junction held 8 bases outside the gene matches. This CDR3 comprises 12 residues. Clones were sequenced by immunoSEQ multiplex PCR, and TCRdb holds only the in-frame ones, with some missing. Of about 1 million clones listed, about 74% are singletons. The sequenced sample consisted of memory CD4+ T cells sorted from blood. Subset defined: CD45RA-negative fraction. The origin of this receptor is a man aged 18 to 30 in good health. The genes are TRBV29-1 and TRBJ2-7, with 7 nucleotides matching TRBD1. The CDR3 is CSVITTGVEQYF. Here the CDR3 DNA reads TGCAGCGTCATTACAACAGGGGTCGAGCAGTACTTC.